The T cell receptor (beta chain) under discussion was sequenced for a study of CD8 T cells in ankylosing spondylitis. On this clonotype: Its antigen is currently unknown.

CDR3 length: 14 residues. In germline, CDR1 is SGHRS, CDR2 YFSETQ. The V end lost 4 bases, the J end lost 1 base, and 11 bases lay between the germline ends. From the 5' RACE reads, TCRdb called clonotypes with MiXCR, one entry per CDR3 protein. Here the sample spans around 540,000 distinct CDR3 sequences, roughly 12% being singletons. Points from the study as a whole: Disease-linked clones bore a CD8+ phenotype and were relatively rare in peripheral blood. Roughly eight highly homologous variants formed a TCR beta motif that appeared characteristic of ankylosing spondylitis blood. Prior work had noted some motif variants in reactive arthritis blood and synovial fluid.

Sequenced input: blood, either unsorted or a sorted T cell fraction (not recorded which). The chain combines TRBV5-1 with TRBJ1-1; D possibly corresponds to TRBD1 (5 bases). The origin of this receptor is a male donor with ankylosing spondylitis. CDR3 protein: CASSADGQNTEAFF. The CDR3 DNA reads as TGCGCCAGCAGCGCGGACGGACAGAACACTGAAGCTTTCTTT.